The present TCR beta chain was sequenced within a study of blood T cells in healthy people across ages. The CDR3 totals 15 residues. The V end lost 4 bases, the J end lost 0 bases, and 10 bases lay between the germline ends. Germline CDR1 and CDR2: SGHRS and YFSETQ. Primed by a sample-barcoded 5' primer and a J-beta primer mix, a second PCR proceeded for roughly 7 to 11 cycles. TCRdb processed the 5' RACE reads anew with MiXCR; each CDR3 protein has one entry. Of hundreds of thousands of distinct CDR3 sequences listed, about 42% are singletons. This clonotype was found a few times. Sequencing was done on a sample of blood. The sequence was collected from a man aged 60 to 75 in good health. The V call is TRBV5-1, the J call TRBJ2-2; a weak D match, TRBD2 (5 bases). CDR3 coding DNA: TGCGCCAGCAGCCAGAGGGAGTCGAACACCGGGGAGCTGTTTTTT. This translates into CASSQRESNTGELFF.